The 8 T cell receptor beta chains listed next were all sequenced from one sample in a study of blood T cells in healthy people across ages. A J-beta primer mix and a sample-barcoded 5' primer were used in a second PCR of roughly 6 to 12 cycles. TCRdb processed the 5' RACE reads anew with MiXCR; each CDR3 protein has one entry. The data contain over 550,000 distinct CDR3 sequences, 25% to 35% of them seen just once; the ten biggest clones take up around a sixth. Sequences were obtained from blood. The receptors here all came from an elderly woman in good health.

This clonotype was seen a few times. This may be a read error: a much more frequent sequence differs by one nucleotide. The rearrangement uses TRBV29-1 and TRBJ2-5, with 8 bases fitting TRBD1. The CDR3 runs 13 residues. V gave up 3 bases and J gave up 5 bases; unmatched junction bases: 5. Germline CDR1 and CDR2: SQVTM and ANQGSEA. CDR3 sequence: CSVDRQGWETQYF. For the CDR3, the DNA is TGCAGCGTTGACAGACAGGGGTGGGAGACCCAGTACTTC.

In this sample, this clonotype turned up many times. The CDR3 DNA sequence: TGTGCCAGCAGTTACTCGTTGGCAGGGGACAAAAACATTCAGTACTTC. Translation: CASSYSLAGDKNIQYF. The chain has TRBV6-2 or TRBV6-3 and TRBJ2-4; D is possibly TRBD1 (6 bases). Germline values: CDR1 MNHEY, CDR2 SVGEGT. Trimming cost V 0 bases and J 3 bases, with 12 bases left between them. The CDR3 is 16 residues long.

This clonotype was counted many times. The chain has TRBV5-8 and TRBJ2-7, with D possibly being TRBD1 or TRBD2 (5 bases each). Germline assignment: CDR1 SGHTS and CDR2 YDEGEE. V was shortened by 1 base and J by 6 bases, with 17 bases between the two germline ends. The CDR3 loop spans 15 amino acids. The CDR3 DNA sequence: TGTGCCAGCAGCTTGAAGCCAGGGACGCTTGGCGAGCAGTACTTC. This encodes CASSLKPGTLGEQYF.

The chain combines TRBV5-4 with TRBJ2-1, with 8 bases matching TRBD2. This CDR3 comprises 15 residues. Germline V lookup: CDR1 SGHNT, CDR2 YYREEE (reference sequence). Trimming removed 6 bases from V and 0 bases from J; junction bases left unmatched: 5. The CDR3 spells CASNRAGVSYNEQFF. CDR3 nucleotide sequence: TGTGCCAGCAACAGAGCGGGGGTCTCCTACAATGAGCAGTTCTTC.

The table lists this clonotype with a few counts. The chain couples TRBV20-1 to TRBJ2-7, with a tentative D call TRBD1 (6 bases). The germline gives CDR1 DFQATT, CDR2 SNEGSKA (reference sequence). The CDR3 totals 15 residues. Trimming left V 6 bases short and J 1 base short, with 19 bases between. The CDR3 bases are TGCAGTGCAAGGGACACCCGGAGACCATCCTACGAGCAGTACTTC. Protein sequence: CSARDTRRPSYEQYF.

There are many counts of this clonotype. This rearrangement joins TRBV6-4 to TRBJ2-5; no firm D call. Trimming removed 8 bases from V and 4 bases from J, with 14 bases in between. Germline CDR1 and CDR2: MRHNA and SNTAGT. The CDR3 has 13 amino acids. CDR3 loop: CASSQERGETQYF. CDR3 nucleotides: TGTGCCAGCTCCCAAGAGAGAGGAGAGACCCAGTACTTC.

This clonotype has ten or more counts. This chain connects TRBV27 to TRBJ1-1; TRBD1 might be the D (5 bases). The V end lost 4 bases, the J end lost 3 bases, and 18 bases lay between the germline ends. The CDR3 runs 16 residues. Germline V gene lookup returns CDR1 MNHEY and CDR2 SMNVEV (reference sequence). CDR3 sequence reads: CASSWGTPWLDTEAFF. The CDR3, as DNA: TGTGCCAGCAGTTGGGGCACCCCGTGGTTGGACACTGAAGCTTTCTTT.

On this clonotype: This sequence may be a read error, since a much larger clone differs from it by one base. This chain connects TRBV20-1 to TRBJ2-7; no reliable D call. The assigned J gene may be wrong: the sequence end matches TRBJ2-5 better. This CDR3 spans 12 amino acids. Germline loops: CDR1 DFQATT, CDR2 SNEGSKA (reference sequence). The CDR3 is CRARRVGETQYF. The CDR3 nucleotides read TGCAGGGCTAGGCGAGTTGGGGAGACCCAGTACTTC.